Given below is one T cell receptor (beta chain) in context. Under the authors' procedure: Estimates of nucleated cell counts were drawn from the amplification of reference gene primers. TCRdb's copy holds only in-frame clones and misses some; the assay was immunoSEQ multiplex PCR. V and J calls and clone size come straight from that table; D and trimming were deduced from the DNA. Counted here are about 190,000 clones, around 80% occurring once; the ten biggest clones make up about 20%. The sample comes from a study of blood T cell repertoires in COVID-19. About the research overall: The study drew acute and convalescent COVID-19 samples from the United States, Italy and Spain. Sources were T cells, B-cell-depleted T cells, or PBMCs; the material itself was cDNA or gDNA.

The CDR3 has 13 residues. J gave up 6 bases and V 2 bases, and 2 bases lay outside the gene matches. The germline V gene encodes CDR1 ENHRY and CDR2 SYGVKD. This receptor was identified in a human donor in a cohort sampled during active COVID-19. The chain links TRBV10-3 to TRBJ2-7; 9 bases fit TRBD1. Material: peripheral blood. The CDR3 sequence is CAISERDRAEQYF. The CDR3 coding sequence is TGTGCCATCAGTGAGAGGGACAGGGCCGAGCAGTACTTC.